Below, 13 T cell receptor beta chains from the same sample are listed, as sequenced in a study of T cell repertoires in cytomegalovirus infection. TCRdb reanalysed the reads using MiXCR and keeps one entry per CDR3 protein. The sample holds approximately 310,000 distinct CDR3 sequences, around a quarter seen once. Antigens for these TCRs are unknown. Sequences were derived from cultured PBMCs, sampled from culture after CMV antigen stimulation. These receptors were obtained from a human donor in good health (CMV status not recorded). Some clones in this sample may be carry-over from other donors' samples.

This clonotype was found a few times. The V call is TRBV28, the J call TRBJ1-6; the match to TRBD1 covers 8 bases. V dropped 5 bases and J dropped 8; count of bases not matched to a gene: 5. Germline V gene lookup returns CDR1 MDHEN and CDR2 SYDVKM. This CDR3 spans 14 amino acids. CDR3 sequence: CASSTGQGDSPLHF. The CDR3, as DNA: TGTGCCAGCAGTACCGGACAGGGTGATTCACCCCTCCACTTT.

The DNA of the CDR3 is TGTGCCAGCAGAGCGGGATACACAGATACGCAGTATTTT. This gives the protein CASRAGYTDTQYF. The chain recombines TRBV7-2 with TRBJ2-3, with 7 bases fitting TRBD2. Trimming cost V 6 bases and J 2 bases; bases outside gene matches: 2. Germline CDR1 SGHTA, CDR2 FQGNSA. The CDR3 extends over 13 amino acids.

The chain couples TRBV5-6 to TRBJ2-7; 9 bases fit TRBD1. With V trimmed by 1 base and J by 1 base, 12 bases remained unmatched. From germline, CDR1 is SGHDT and CDR2 YYEEEE. The CDR3 extends over 18 amino acids. CDR3 residues: CASSLILDRGILSYEQYV. The CDR3 DNA is TGTGCCAGCAGCTTGATACTGGACAGGGGAATTCTATCCTACGAGCAGTACGTC.

The J gene is TRBJ2-6, the V gene TRBV18, with 8 bases lining up with TRBD1. This CDR3 is 17 amino acids long. V lost 3 bases, J lost 2 bases, and 6 bases stayed unmatched. Germline lookup yields CDR1 KGHSH and CDR2 LQKENI. CDR3: CASSPYQGAPGANVLTF. Written as DNA, the CDR3 is TGTGCCAGCTCACCCTACCAGGGGGCTCCTGGGGCCAACGTCCTGACTTTC.

The rearrangement joins TRBV10-3 to TRBJ2-7; D is unclear. The germline CDR1 and CDR2 sequences are ENHRY and SYGVKD. The CDR3 extends over 11 amino acids. V lost 3 bases and J lost 5, with 5 bases in between. Here the CDR3 reads CAISDQDEQYF. CDR3 in DNA: TGTGCCATCAGTGATCAGGACGAGCAGTACTTC.

This clonotype was seen only a few times. The chain links TRBV7-6 to TRBJ1-1; possibly TRBD1 for D (5 bases). CDR3 length: 15 residues. V was shortened by 5 bases and J by 9 bases, with 22 bases between the two germline ends. Germline assignment: CDR1 SGHVS and CDR2 FNYEAQ. CDR3 DNA sequence: TGTGCCAGCAGCCCCCGATTTCGGGGCAGGGCTAAAGCTTTCTTT. Its protein product is CASSPRFRGRAKAFF.

Comments on this clonotype: Sequence at one end of the junction differs from germline and may be a read error. The CDR3, as DNA: TGTGCCATCAGTGACAGGGGGACTAGCGCTAGGAACTTC. As protein: CAISDRGTSARNF. The chain is built from TRBV10-3 and TRBJ2-7, with 10 bases aligning to TRBD2. The CDR3 spans 13 residues. Germline CDR1 reads ENHRY; CDR2 reads SYGVKD.

About this clonotype: An end of the junction does not agree with germline; a read error may underlie this. The chain recombines TRBV7-2 with TRBJ1-1; D not certain. In germline, CDR1 is SGHTA, CDR2 FQGNSA. The CDR3 has 16 amino acids. This CDR3 reads CASSLSGSPMNTEGFF. The CDR3 DNA reads as TGTGCCAGCAGCCTCTCAGGCTCTCCGATGAACACTGAAGGTTTCTTT.

This chain connects TRBV27 to TRBJ2-1, with a tentative D call TRBD1 (6 bases). CDR1 MNHEY and CDR2 SMNVEV come from the germline V gene (reference sequence). Trimming left V 4 bases short and J 5 bases short, with 9 bases between. CDR3 length equals 13 residues. Here the CDR3 reads CASSSGQNNEQFF. The CDR3 DNA reads TGTGCCAGCAGTTCTGGACAGAACAATGAGCAGTTCTTC.

This sequence joins TRBV19 and TRBJ1-1; no reliable D call. The germline CDR1 and CDR2 sequences are LNHDA and SQIVND (reference sequence). V lost 3 bases, J lost 1 base, and 15 bases lay in between. This CDR3 region has 16 residues. CDR3 sequence (DNA): TGTGCCAGTAGTATGGGAGCGCTGGACGGGAACACTGAAGCTTTCTTT. It encodes CASSMGALDGNTEAFF.

The chain recombines TRBV6-2 or TRBV6-3 with TRBJ1-4, with D possibly TRBD1 on 5 matching bases. Per germline, CDR1 MNHEY and CDR2 SVGEGT. This CDR3 spans 14 amino acids. The V end lost 6 bases, the J end lost 0 bases, and 8 bases lay between the germline ends. The DNA of the CDR3 is TGTGCCAGCAGCTACAGGTCAACTAATGAAAAACTGTTTTTT. Translated: CASSYRSTNEKLFF.

The V and J genes are TRBV19 and TRBJ1-2; D may be TRBD1 (6 bases). Germline V gene lookup returns CDR1 LNHDA and CDR2 SQIVND (reference sequence). The CDR3 runs 14 residues. Trimming took 0 bases from V and 9 from J, leaving 14 bases between them. For the CDR3, the DNA is TGTGCCAGTAGTATAGATACAGGGAGTTTGAGCTACACCTTC. This translates into CASSIDTGSLSYTF.

The sample holds a few counts of this clonotype. The CDR3 nucleotides are TGTGCCAGTACGGGACTAGCGACCGGGGCCAACGTCCTGACTTTC. Protein sequence: CASTGLATGANVLTF. The chain recombines TRBV6-5 with TRBJ2-6; 10 bases align to TRBD2. The V gene end was trimmed by 9 bases and the J gene end by 4 bases; junction bases not matched to a gene: 6. Germline loops: CDR1 MNHEY, CDR2 SVGAGI. This CDR3 spans 15 amino acids.